This T cell receptor beta chain was documented in a study of patients and donors after allogeneic stem cell transplantation (dated by TCRdb to 2020 to 2022). At the junction V is shortened by 0 bases and J by 3 bases, with 15 bases in between. The CDR3 contains 16 residues, cysteine and phenylalanine counted. The only DNA kept is the CDR3, 48 bases in frame from the first base. As encoded in the germline V gene (reference sequence), CDR1 is DFQATT while CDR2 is SNEGSKA. This clonotype was seen a handful of times. The antigen this receptor binds is unknown. Per-base qualities were not stored, and no clone one base away is much larger. The library was made by RT-PCR. TCRdb records NextSeq 550 as the sequencer. TCRdb trimmed the raw reads at Q25, called clones with MiXCR and kept productive beta chains. For every CDR3 protein sequence, its rows merge into one entry that carries the most common genes and DNA. This sample lists some 880,000 distinct CDR3 sequences; about a sixth were detected once. The ten largest clones take up roughly 6% of the sample.

This TCR came from a human donor who was either an allogeneic HSCT recipient or a stem cell or donor lymphocyte infusion donor (not recorded which). It is not recorded whose cells these are; they may come from a transplant donor. The rearrangement combines TRBV20-1 with TRBJ1-5; TRBD1 might be the D gene, on 5 matching bases. Specimen: blood, either unsorted or a sorted T cell fraction (not recorded which). The encoded CDR3 is CSARDRGRRDNQPQHF. The sequenced DNA is TGCAGTGCTAGAGATCGAGGCCGCAGGGACAATCAGCCCCAGCATTTT.